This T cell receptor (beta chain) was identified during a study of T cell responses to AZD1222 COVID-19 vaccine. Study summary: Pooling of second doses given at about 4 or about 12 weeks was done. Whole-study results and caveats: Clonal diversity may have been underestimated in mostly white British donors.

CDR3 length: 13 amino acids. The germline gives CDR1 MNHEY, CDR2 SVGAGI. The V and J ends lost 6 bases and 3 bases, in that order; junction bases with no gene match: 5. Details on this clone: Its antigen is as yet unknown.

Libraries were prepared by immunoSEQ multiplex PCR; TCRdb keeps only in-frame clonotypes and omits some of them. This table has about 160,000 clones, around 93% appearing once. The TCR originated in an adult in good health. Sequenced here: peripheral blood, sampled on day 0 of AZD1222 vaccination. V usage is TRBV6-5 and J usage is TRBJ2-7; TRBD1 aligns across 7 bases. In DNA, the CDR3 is TGTGCCAGCAGACCCGGGACAGTCTACGAGCAGTACTTC. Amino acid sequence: CASRPGTVYEQYF.